This T cell receptor (beta chain) was profiled in a study of identical twins. Findings and caveats of the study: Whereas memory repertoires showed no such difference, abundant cord blood beta clonotypes carried fewer insertions. Sequences that were out-of-frame, alpha and twin-shared displayed an excess of low generation probability. The study based its conclusions on cross-sectional statistical analysis and did not follow the same donors.

TCRdb re-called the 5' RACE reads through MiXCR, storing one row per CDR3 protein. The sample records roughly 1.6 million distinct CDR3 sequences, under 35% being singletons. The V gene end was trimmed by 4 bases and the J gene end by 7 bases; junction bases not matched to a gene: 7. This CDR3 region has 13 residues. Germline lookup yields CDR1 SQVTM and CDR2 ANQGSEA. For this clonotype: The target antigen is unknown.

The sequence came from a newborn girl in good health. The V gene is TRBV29-1, the J gene TRBJ1-5; 7 bases are a match to TRBD1. Sequencing used cord blood. Here the CDR3 reads CSVVGQGGQPQHF. In DNA form, the CDR3 reads TGCAGCGTTGTAGGGCAGGGGGGACAGCCCCAGCATTTT.